These 15 T cell receptor beta chains were sequenced from one sample in a study of identical twins. TCRdb processed the 5' RACE reads anew with MiXCR; each CDR3 protein has one entry. The sample has 650,000 to 800,000 distinct CDR3 sequences, roughly 8% seen once; the top ten hold roughly 0.97%. This same sample was also part of a study on yellow fever vaccine responses in identical twins.

The specimen sequenced was PBMCs. Every receptor here comes from a woman aged 18-29 years in good health.

This clonotype was counted between two and nine times. The chain couples TRBV7-2 to TRBJ2-1; the D is unclear. The V gene's germline CDR1 is SGHTA and CDR2 FQGNSA. V lost 4 bases, J lost 8 bases, and 12 bases lay in between. The CDR3 is made up of 13 amino acids. Written as DNA, the CDR3 is TGTGCCAGCAGCTCAGAGGTGTACGATGAGCAGTTCTTC. Its translation is CASSSEVYDEQFF.

Only a few counts were recorded for this clonotype. The rearrangement joins TRBV7-9 to TRBJ2-1; 7 positions match TRBD1. V gave up 0 bases and J gave up 9 bases; unmatched junction bases: 5. This CDR3 spans 14 amino acids. Per the germline V gene, CDR1 is SEHNR and CDR2 is FQNEAQ (reference sequence). The CDR3 DNA reads as TGTGCCAGCAGCTTAGCAGGACAGGCCAGTGAGCAGTTCTTC. It translates to CASSLAGQASEQFF.

This clonotype has a single count. The chain recombines TRBV6-2 or TRBV6-3 with TRBJ2-1, with D uncertain. The V end lost 8 bases, the J end lost 2 bases, and 7 bases lay between the germline ends. Germline V gives CDR1 MNHEY, CDR2 SVGEGT. The CDR3 contains 12 residues. CDR3 DNA sequence: TGTGCCAGCTGTTTCACCTACAATGAGCAGTTCTTC. Encoded protein: CASCFTYNEQFF.

This clonotype was counted between two and nine times. The gene calls are TRBV7-9 and TRBJ2-1; 9 bases match TRBD2. CDR3 length: 17 residues. The junction had 4 bases not matched to a gene; V was cut back by 1 base and J by 0 bases. CDR1 is SEHNR and CDR2 is FQNEAQ in the germline V gene (reference sequence). The CDR3 loop is CASSLVGSGSSYNEQFF. The DNA for the CDR3 is TGTGCCAGCAGCTTAGTGGGTAGCGGGAGCTCCTACAATGAGCAGTTCTTC.

A single count supports this clonotype. This chain's CDR3 is CAWTDRAGTEAFF. CDR3 bases: TGTGCCTGGACGGACAGGGCTGGCACTGAAGCTTTCTTT. The chain combines TRBV30 with TRBJ1-1; 8 bases agree with TRBD1. The CDR3 loop spans 13 amino acids. Germline values: CDR1 GTSNPN, CDR2 SVGIG (reference sequence). Trimming cost V 4 bases and J 4 bases; bases outside gene matches: 5.

Many counts were recorded for this clonotype. The chain employs TRBV4-2 and TRBJ2-5; 10 nucleotides agree with TRBD1. The CDR3 length is 16 residues. Trimming removed 4 bases from V and 3 bases from J; junction bases left unmatched: 8. Germline V lookup: CDR1 LGHNA, CDR2 YNFKEQ. The CDR3 nucleotides are TGTGCCAGCAGCCCCCTATGGGACAGGGGAGAAGAGACCCAGTACTTC. This gives the protein CASSPLWDRGEETQYF.

The J gene is TRBJ2-5, the V gene TRBV20-1; perhaps TRBD2 as D (5 bases). The CDR3 contains 12 residues. Germline lookup yields CDR1 DFQATT and CDR2 SNEGSKA (reference sequence). The V end lost 4 bases, the J end lost 2 bases, and 8 bases lay between the germline ends. This CDR3 is CSATKRQETQYF. The DNA for the CDR3 is TGCAGTGCTACAAAGCGGCAAGAGACCCAGTACTTC.

This clonotype was detected a few times. The chain employs TRBV11-2 and TRBJ2-5; D unresolved. CDR1 is SGHAT, CDR2 FQNNGV, per germline. CDR3 length: 16 residues. V shed 1 base and J shed 1 base, with 13 bases lying between them. The CDR3 DNA sequence: TGTGCCAGCAGCTTAGGCCCCCCACGACCCCAAGAGACCCAGTACTTC. This translates into CASSLGPPRPQETQYF. Variable domain in full (rest from reference TRBV11-2 and TRBJ2-5): EAGVAQSPRYKIIEKRQSVAFWCNPISGHATLYWYQQILGQGPKLLIQFQNNGVVDDSQLPKDRFSAERLKGVDSTLKIQPAKLEDSAVYLCASSLGPPRPQETQYFGPGTRLLVL.

This clonotype has more than one count but fewer than ten. The chain recombines TRBV6-2 or TRBV6-3 with TRBJ2-7, with 7 positions matching TRBD1. J lost 5 bases, V lost 5 bases, and 12 bases had no gene match. Germline CDR1 MNHEY, CDR2 SVGEGT. CDR3 length: 15 amino acids. Here the CDR3 reads CASSPITSQGDEQYF. In nucleotides, the CDR3 is TGTGCCAGCAGTCCCATTACGTCGCAGGGGGACGAGCAGTACTTC.

This clonotype was seen many times. The chain is built from TRBV10-3 and TRBJ2-1; possibly TRBD2 for D (5 bases). CDR1 is ENHRY, CDR2 SYGVKD, per germline. This CDR3 comprises 10 residues. The CDR3 DNA reads TGTGCGATTGGGGAGAATGAGCAGTTCTTC. Protein sequence: CAIGENEQFF.

This chain uses TRBV5-1 with TRBJ1-6; D not resolved. With 1 base removed from V and 6 bases from J, the gap between germline ends came to 8 bases. Germline V gene sequence: CDR1 SGHRS, CDR2 YFSETQ. This CDR3 has 14 amino acids. The CDR3 here is CASSLYGVNSPLHF. The CDR3 nucleotides read TGCGCCAGCAGCTTGTACGGGGTTAATTCACCCCTCCACTTT.

This clonotype was observed a handful of times. V gene TRBV6-5 combines with J gene TRBJ2-7, with D unresolved. This CDR3 has 11 residues. CDR1 is MNHEY, CDR2 SVGAGI, per germline. The V gene lost 7 bases and the J gene lost 3 bases, with 7 bases spanning the gap. The CDR3 region is CASNHGYEQYF. DNA for the CDR3: TGTGCCAGCAACCACGGCTACGAGCAGTACTTC.

The J gene is TRBJ2-7, the V gene TRBV2, with TRBD1 identical over 10 bases. The CDR3 length is 16 residues. Germline V gives CDR1 SNHLY, CDR2 FYNNEI. Trimming at V came to 4 bases and at J to 3 bases, leaving 9 bases not matched to a gene. The CDR3 nucleotides read TGTGCCAGCAGTGGCCGGGACAGGGGCCGAGGCTACGAGCAGTACTTC. It codes for CASSGRDRGRGYEQYF.

This clonotype was picked up a small number of times. The chain carries TRBV6-1 and TRBJ1-6; no definite D call. The germline V and J ends were trimmed by 6 bases and 13 bases, with 16 bases remaining between them. Germline CDR1 reads MNHNS; CDR2 reads SASEGT. The CDR3 sequence is 13 residues long. The CDR3 protein is CASRPARAAPLHF. The CDR3, as DNA: TGTGCCAGCAGACCGGCCCGGGCAGCGCCCCTCCACTTT.

For the CDR3, the DNA is TGTGCCAGCAGTTACTTGAGGGACAGGCGTGAGCAGTACTTC. Its protein product is CASSYLRDRREQYF. This chain joins TRBV12-3 or TRBV12-4 and TRBJ2-7; 8 bases align to TRBD1. The CDR3 contains 14 residues. Germline trimming cut 4 bases from V and 7 bases from J; bases unmatched to any gene: 9.